This T cell receptor beta chain was sequenced during a study of cytomegalovirus exposure and HLA in healthy donors. Study-wide background: About 79 million unique TCRs from HLA-typed donors were held in an early data release.

This CDR3 has 13 residues. The germline V gene has CDR1 SGHDT and CDR2 YYEEEE. Trimming took off 2 bases at V and 6 bases at J, with 9 bases between the two ends. This clone showed up just a few times. PCR used 60 Vbeta primers and 13 Jbeta primers. The protocol was immunoSEQ multiplex PCR, while the TCRdb copy is restricted to in-frame clones and leaves out a portion. The sample lists around 70,000 clones; about 78% were seen once. The receptor was isolated from a girl aged 10-17 years in good health and CMV-seropositive. V and J are TRBV5-6 and TRBJ1-5; D gene ambiguous. Input material: PBMCs. The CDR3 DNA sequence: TGTGCCAGCAGCTTTCGTGGCAGTCAGCCCCAGCATTTT. Amino acids: CASSFRGSQPQHF.